Listed here is a single TCR beta chain. What it recognizes is unknown. This sample is part of a study of T cell responses to AZD1222 COVID-19 vaccine. The CDR3 extends over 15 amino acids. CDR1 is LGHDT, CDR2 YNNKEL, per germline (reference sequence). With 3 bases removed from V and 2 bases from J, the gap between germline ends came to 10 bases. Study observations and caveats: Clonal diversity was possibly underestimated, and the donors were mostly white British, with more females. Dominant CD4 TCR responses targeted spike regions 160-218 and 743-854. No day 14 peak samples; only post-peak repertoires were characterized. Compared with day 0, the breadth and depth of the Spike-specific TCR repertoire rose significantly after two doses of AZD1222.

Sequencing used immunoSEQ multiplex PCR; TCRdb keeps in-frame clones, though not all of them. The data hold 120,000 to 150,000 clones, with 85% to 90% observed a single time. The sequenced sample was peripheral blood, obtained 28 days after the second AZD1222 dose. The sequence was obtained from an adult who received the AZD1222 COVID-19 vaccine. The chain couples TRBV3-1 (or the pseudogene TRBV3-2) to TRBJ2-2; D may be TRBD1 or TRBD2 (5 bases each). The CDR3 region is CASSQRGLNTGELFF. The CDR3 nucleotides read TGTGCCAGCAGCCAGAGGGGCCTAAACACCGGGGAGCTGTTTTTT.